Only a few counts were recorded for the clone carrying this TCR beta chain. Its antigen is unidentified. One entry per CDR3 protein results from TCRdb running MiXCR on the 5' RACE reads. The data show 250,000 to 300,000 distinct CDR3 sequences, roughly 15% seen once. The sample originates from a study of T-cell memory formation after mild COVID-19. Notes on the study in general: Day 37-peaking second-wave clones had unconfirmed SARS-CoV-2 specificity.

The germline V gene has CDR1 MNHNY and CDR2 SVGAGI (reference sequence). The V gene end was trimmed by 8 bases and the J gene end by 3 bases; junction bases not matched to a gene: 4. The CDR3 totals 12 residues. Input material: PBMCs or a T cell subset sorted from them (not recorded which). The chain couples TRBV6-6 to TRBJ2-7, with TRBD1 matching over 7 bases. The TCR comes from a man aged 18 to 35 who had mild COVID-19 (a few samples of this study predate the infection). Cell type and time point are not known. In nucleotides, the CDR3 is TGTGCCAGCCGGGACAGAATCTACGAGCAGTACGTC. It codes for CASRDRIYEQYV.